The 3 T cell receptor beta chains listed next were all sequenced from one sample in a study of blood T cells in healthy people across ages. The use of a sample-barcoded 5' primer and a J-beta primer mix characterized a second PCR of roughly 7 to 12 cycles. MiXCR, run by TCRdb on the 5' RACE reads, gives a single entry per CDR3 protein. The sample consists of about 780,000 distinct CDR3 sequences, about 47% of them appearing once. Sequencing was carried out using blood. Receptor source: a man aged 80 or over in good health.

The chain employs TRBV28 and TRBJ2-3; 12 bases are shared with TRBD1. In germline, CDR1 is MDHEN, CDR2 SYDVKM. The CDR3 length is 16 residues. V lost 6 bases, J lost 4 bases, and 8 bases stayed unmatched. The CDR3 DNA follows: TGTGCCAGCAGCACCGGGACAGGGGGCGTCGCAGATACGCAGTATTTT. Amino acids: CASSTGTGGVADTQYF.

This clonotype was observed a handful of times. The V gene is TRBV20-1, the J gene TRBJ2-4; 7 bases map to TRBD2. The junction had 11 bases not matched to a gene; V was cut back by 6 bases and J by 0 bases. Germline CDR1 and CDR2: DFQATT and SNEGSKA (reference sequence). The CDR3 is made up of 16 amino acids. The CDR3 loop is CSASSGRELAKNIQYF. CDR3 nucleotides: TGCAGTGCCAGCTCGGGGCGGGAGTTAGCCAAAAACATTCAGTACTTC.

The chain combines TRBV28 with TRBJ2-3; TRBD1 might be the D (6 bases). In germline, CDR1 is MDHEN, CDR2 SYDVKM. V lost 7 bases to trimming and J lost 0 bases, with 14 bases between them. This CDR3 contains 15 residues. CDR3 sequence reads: CASIIGGTSTDTQYF. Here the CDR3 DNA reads TGTGCCAGCATAATAGGGGGTACTAGCACAGATACGCAGTATTTT. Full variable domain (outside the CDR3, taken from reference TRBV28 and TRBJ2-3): DVKVTQSSRYLVKRTGEKVFLECVQDMDHENMFWYRQDPGLGLRLIYFSYDVKMKEKGDIPEGYSVSREKKERFSLILESASTNQTSMYLCASIIGGTSTDTQYFGPGTRLTVL.